These 24 T cell receptor beta chains share one sample of origin, sequenced in a study of blood T cell repertoires in COVID-19. Profiling relied on immunoSEQ multiplex PCR, and the TCRdb table lists in-frame clones only, not all of them. The data show some 130,000 clones, with around 88% seen just once and 10% held by the top ten. Sequences were obtained from peripheral blood. The source of these receptors is a middle-aged man with acute or convalescent COVID-19.

The J gene is TRBJ2-2, the V gene TRBV2; 16 bases match TRBD2. CDR1 and CDR2 (germline): SNHLY, FYNNEI. The V gene end was trimmed by 8 bases and the J gene end by 7 bases; junction bases not matched to a gene: 7. The length of the CDR3 is 16 residues. The CDR3 nucleotides are TGTGCCAGCTGCATGGGACTAGCGGGGGGGCGCGGGGAGCTGTTTTTT. The encoded protein is CASCMGLAGGRGELFF. Full variable domain (remainder filled in from reference TRBV2 and TRBJ2-2): EPEVTQTPSHQVTQMGQEVILRCVPISNHLYFYWYRQILGQKVEFLVSFYNNEISEKSEIFDDQFSVERPDGSNFTLKIRSTKLEDSAMYFCASCMGLAGGRGELFFGEGSRLTVL.

The chain combines TRBV5-1 with TRBJ2-5; 8 nucleotides line up with TRBD2. V lost 2 bases to trimming and J lost 1 base; unmatched junction nucleotides: 7. The CDR3 spans 16 residues. Germline CDR1 reads SGHRS; CDR2 reads YFSETQ. The CDR3 nucleotides are TGCGCCAGCAGCTTAGGACCTAGCGGGTCCCAAGAGACCCAGTACTTC. Residues: CASSLGPSGSQETQYF.

This chain joins TRBV7-3 and TRBJ1-2; 7 nucleotides line up with TRBD1. CDR1 SGHTA and CDR2 FQGTGA come from the germline V gene. The V and J ends lost 5 bases and 4 bases, in that order; junction bases with no gene match: 4. The CDR3 runs to 13 residues. The CDR3 protein is CASSQTGSYGYTF. CDR3 coding DNA: TGTGCCAGCAGCCAGACAGGGTCCTATGGCTACACCTTC.

This clone was recorded once. The genes are TRBV27 and TRBJ1-4, with a possible D match to TRBD1 (6 bases). V shed 3 bases and J shed 8 bases, with 13 bases lying between them. Germline V CDR1 and CDR2: MNHEY, SMNVEV (reference sequence). The length of the CDR3 is 14 residues. The CDR3 protein is CASSFTGPREKLFF. Here the CDR3 DNA reads TGTGCCAGCAGTTTCACAGGGCCCAGAGAAAAACTGTTTTTT.

This chain uses TRBV7-2 with TRBJ1-2; the D gene is possibly TRBD1 (5 bases). Germline V gene sequence: CDR1 SGHTA, CDR2 FQGNSA. The CDR3 runs to 14 residues. Trimming cost V 5 bases and J 8 bases, with 18 bases left between them. The CDR3 DNA sequence: TGTGCCAGCAGCATTCTGCCCGCGGGGGACGGCTACACCTTC. Its protein product is CASSILPAGDGYTF.

The chain combines TRBV28 with TRBJ2-1; D gene unclear. The ends were cut back, 6 bases at V and 2 bases at J, with 11 bases in the middle. CDR1 and CDR2 (germline): MDHEN, SYDVKM. CDR3 size: 14 residues. The CDR3 sequence is CASSDWITYNEQFF. The CDR3 coding sequence is TGTGCCAGCAGCGACTGGATAACCTACAATGAGCAGTTCTTC.

The rearrangement links TRBV18 to TRBJ1-5; a weak D match, TRBD1 (6 bases). The CDR3 contains 15 residues. V lost 2 bases and J lost 0, with 8 bases in between. Germline V gene sequence: CDR1 KGHSH, CDR2 LQKENI. The CDR3 coding sequence is TGTGCCAGCTCACCAGGACAGCATAGCAATCAGCCCCAGCATTTT. Its translation is CASSPGQHSNQPQHF.

The chain has TRBV5-1 and TRBJ2-2, with TRBD1 identical over 9 bases. The germline CDR1 and CDR2 sequences are SGHRS and YFSETQ. V gave up 4 bases and J gave up 4 bases; unmatched junction bases: 8. The CDR3 totals 16 residues. CDR3 bases: TGCGCCAGCAGCCGACAGGGACAGGGCTCCACCGGGGAGCTGTTTTTT. Translation gives CASSRQGQGSTGELFF.

The V call is TRBV5-6, the J call TRBJ2-4; 8 bases are shared with TRBD1. Germline-derived CDR1 and CDR2 are SGHDT and YYEEEE. This CDR3 region has 15 residues. Trimming cost V 0 bases and J 2 bases; bases outside gene matches: 1. As DNA, the CDR3 is TGTGCCAGCAGCTTGGGACAGGGGACCAAAAACATTCAGTACTTC. Its protein is CASSLGQGTKNIQYF. The variable domain in full, with the rest retrieved from reference TRBV5-6 and TRBJ2-4, is DAGVTQSPTHLIKTRGQQVTLRCSPKSGHDTVSWYQQALGQGPQFIFQYYEEEERQRGNFPDRFSGHQFPNYSSELNVNALLLGDSALYLCASSLGQGTKNIQYFGAGTRLSVL.

The table lists this clone with a count of one. The chain carries TRBV2 and TRBJ2-7, with D possibly matching TRBD2 (5 bases). Deletions cut 6 bases from V and 3 bases from J, with 12 bases between. Germline CDR1 is SNHLY and CDR2 is FYNNEI. The CDR3 sequence is 13 residues long. CDR3 DNA sequence: TGTGCCAGCAGGCTACAGAGGGTCTACGAGCAGTACTTC. This encodes CASRLQRVYEQYF.

V is TRBV2 and J is TRBJ1-4, with 9 positions matching TRBD1. The V gene's germline CDR1 is SNHLY and CDR2 FYNNEI. The CDR3 spans 15 residues. The junction had 8 bases not matched to a gene; V was cut back by 5 bases and J by 7 bases. The CDR3 DNA sequence: TGTGCCAGCAGTCTAACCGGGACAGGGTTTGAAAAACTGTTTTTT. Amino acids: CASSLTGTGFEKLFF.

The V gene is TRBV21-1, the J gene TRBJ2-1; whether TRBD1, the table's D call, matches the DNA was not checked. TRBV21-1 is a listed pseudogene. The CDR3 is 17 residues long. The CDR3 loop reads CASSKGGSGGAWNEQFF. As DNA, the CDR3 is TGTGCCAGCAGCAAAGGAGGGTCAGGGGGCGCGTGGAATGAGCAGTTCTTC.

The chain combines TRBV10-3 with TRBJ1-6; D is uncertain. V lost 4 bases, J lost 3 bases, and 7 bases lay in between. CDR1 is ENHRY and CDR2 is SYGVKD in the germline V gene. The CDR3 has 14 amino acids. The CDR3 sequence: CAISGGDYNSPLHF. The DNA of the CDR3 is TGTGCCATCAGTGGTGGAGACTATAATTCACCCCTCCACTTT.

The chain is built from TRBV5-1 and TRBJ1-2, with D uncertain. This CDR3 has 13 residues. V was pared by 2 bases and J by 2 bases, with 7 bases between. The germline V gene encodes CDR1 SGHRS and CDR2 YFSETQ. The CDR3 DNA reads as TGCGCCAGCAGCTTTCCCTCGAACTATGGCTACACCTTC. Its protein is CASSFPSNYGYTF.

This chain links TRBV7-9 with TRBJ2-1; 12 bases fit TRBD2. The CDR3 is made up of 16 amino acids. The germline gives CDR1 SEHNR, CDR2 FQNEAQ (reference sequence). V was clipped by 6 bases and J by 9 bases; unmatched bases: 12. CDR3 amino acids: CASSFTLAGGPREQFF. The CDR3 DNA is TGTGCCAGCAGTTTTACCCTAGCGGGAGGGCCACGTGAGCAGTTCTTC.

Remarks on this clone: Relative to the germline gene, one junction end is altered; a read error may explain this. The chain is built from TRBV28 and TRBJ1-5; TRBD1 matches at 10 bases. The CDR3 spans 15 residues. Germline CDR1 is MDHEN and CDR2 is SYDVKM. CDR3: CASSTLTGGNEPQHF. CDR3 DNA: TGTGCCAGCAGTACTCTGACAGGGGGCAATGAGCCCCAGCATTTT. The full variable domain, completed using reference TRBV28 and TRBJ1-5, is DVKVTQSSRYLVKRTGEKVFLECVQDMDHENMFWYRQDPGLGLRLIYFSYDVKMKEKGDIPEGYSVSREKKERFSLILESASTNQTSMYLCASSTLTGGNEPQHFGDGTRLSIL.

The chain combines TRBV18 with TRBJ2-1; 10 bases match TRBD2. V lost 6 bases and J lost 2; bases outside the gene matches: 4. Germline V lookup: CDR1 KGHSH, CDR2 LQKENI. The CDR3 is 15 residues long. CDR3 DNA: TGTGCCAGCTCGTGGACTAGCGGAGCCTACAATGAGCAGTTCTTC. As protein: CASSWTSGAYNEQFF.

This clone was counted once. The chain recombines TRBV11-2 with TRBJ2-7, with 11 bases lining up with TRBD2. Trimming at V came to 0 bases and at J to 3 bases, leaving 1 base not matched to a gene. The CDR3 consists of 15 residues. From germline, CDR1 is SGHAT and CDR2 FQNNGV. CDR3 DNA: TGTGCCAGCAGCTTAGAGGGACTAGCGGTCTACGAGCAGTACTTC. It encodes CASSLEGLAVYEQYF.

The CDR3 coding sequence is TGTGCCAGCAGTGTGGGGAGTCAGCCCCAGCATTTT. This translates into CASSVGSQPQHF. The chain links TRBV2 to TRBJ1-5; D remains ambiguous. The CDR3 totals 12 residues. V was clipped by 4 bases and J by 6 bases, with 7 bases between them. Germline loops: CDR1 SNHLY, CDR2 FYNNEI.

The table lists this clone with a count of one. The chain couples TRBV19 to TRBJ2-2; 9 nucleotides line up with TRBD2. The V gene's germline CDR1 is LNHDA and CDR2 SQIVND (reference sequence). The trim removed 7 bases at V and 3 bases at J, leaving 9 bases unmatched. CDR3 size: 16 residues. CDR3 region: CASKILTSGYTGELFF. CDR3 nucleotides: TGTGCCAGTAAAATCCTGACTAGCGGTTACACCGGGGAGCTGTTTTTT.

This clone was seen just once. This chain uses TRBV3-1 (or the pseudogene TRBV3-2) with TRBJ2-7; 8 bases align to TRBD1. Looked up from germline, CDR1 is LGHDT and CDR2 is YNNKEL (reference sequence). CDR3 length equals 15 residues. V was pared by 4 bases and J by 6 bases, with 11 bases of the junction left unmatched. This CDR3 is CASSPVGQGWGEQYF. DNA for the CDR3: TGTGCCAGCAGCCCAGTAGGACAGGGTTGGGGCGAGCAGTACTTC.

This rearrangement joins TRBV30 to TRBJ1-2; D is unresolved. In germline, CDR1 is GTSNPN, CDR2 SVGIG (reference sequence). V was shortened by 3 bases and J by 4 bases, with 15 bases between the two germline ends. This CDR3 has 14 amino acids. The CDR3 sequence: CAWSVASALYGYTF. The CDR3 DNA follows: TGTGCCTGGAGCGTCGCTAGTGCCCTCTATGGCTACACCTTC.

V gene TRBV25-1 combines with J gene TRBJ1-6, with unresolved D. This CDR3 is built from 12 residues. V lost 7 bases to trimming and J lost 6 bases, with 7 bases between them. CDR1 MGHDK and CDR2 SYGVNS come from the germline V gene. The CDR3 reads CASNTANSPLHF. The DNA of the CDR3 is TGTGCCAGCAACACAGCTAATTCACCCCTCCACTTT.

The rearrangement joins TRBV30 to TRBJ2-7, with 8 bases aligning to TRBD1. Germline CDR1 and CDR2: GTSNPN and SVGIG (reference sequence). V was pared by 8 bases and J by 1 base, with 7 bases of the junction left unmatched. This CDR3 has 13 amino acids. This CDR3 is CALDRGLSYEQYF. The CDR3 DNA reads as TGTGCCCTAGACAGGGGTTTATCCTACGAGCAGTACTTC.